The 20 T cell receptor beta chains below were found in one sample sequenced in a study of CD4+ T cells in melanoma. Sequencing used immunoSEQ multiplex PCR; TCRdb keeps in-frame clones, though not all of them. The profile covers 20,000 to 25,000 clones, with 78% appearing a single time and roughly a tenth taken by the ten largest. The source is a human donor with melanoma.

V and J are TRBV5-8 and TRBJ2-5; the match to TRBD1 covers 8 bases. V dropped 1 base and J dropped 4; count of bases not matched to a gene: 9. The CDR3 runs 16 residues. Germline loops: CDR1 SGHTS, CDR2 YDEGEE. CDR3 bases: TGTGCCAGCAGCTTGCACGCGACAGGGGTTGTAGAGACCCAGTACTTC. This encodes CASSLHATGVVETQYF.

J is TRBJ2-2 and V is TRBV10-3; D uncertain. Germline CDR1 ENHRY, CDR2 SYGVKD. V was trimmed by 2 bases and J by 7 bases, leaving 20 bases between them. The CDR3 has 17 amino acids. CDR3 bases: TGTGCCATCAGTGAGGCCGGGCTGGGCCCAACGGGCGGGGAGCTGTTTTTT. Its translation is CAISEAGLGPTGGELFF.

The chain uses TRBV13 and TRBJ2-7; TRBD2 matches at 8 bases. The J segment lost 0 bases and the V segment lost 5 bases, leaving 6 bases of the junction unmatched. Germline CDR1 reads PRHDT; CDR2 reads FYEKMQ (reference sequence). The CDR3 sequence is 15 residues long. CDR3 sequence (DNA): TGTGCCAGCAGCCTGAGCGGGGGAGACTCCTACGAGCAGTACTTC. It codes for CASSLSGGDSYEQYF.

In nucleotides, the CDR3 is TGTGCCAGCAGCCGCGGGCAGGGGGACCTCAGGCCCTCTGGAAACACCATATATTTT. Its translation is CASSRGQGDLRPSGNTIYF. This chain joins TRBV7-6 and TRBJ1-3, with 7 bases lining up with TRBD1. Germline lookup yields CDR1 SGHVS and CDR2 FNYEAQ. This CDR3 region has 19 residues. V gave up 5 bases and J gave up 0 bases; unmatched junction bases: 16.

The chain uses TRBV18 and TRBJ1-6, with 7 nucleotides matching TRBD1. This CDR3 region has 20 residues. The germline V gene encodes CDR1 KGHSH and CDR2 LQKENI. V dropped 5 bases and J dropped 0; count of bases not matched to a gene: 16. CDR3 in amino acids: CASSSRLADRSSSYNSPLHF. The CDR3 coding sequence is TGTGCCAGCTCATCAAGACTGGCGGACAGGTCCAGCTCCTATAATTCACCCCTCCACTTT.

The chain carries TRBV30 and TRBJ2-7; TRBD2 might be the D (5 bases). V dropped 1 base and J dropped 1 base, with 23 bases sitting between them. This CDR3 comprises 18 residues. Germline loops: CDR1 GTSNPN, CDR2 SVGIG (reference sequence). For the CDR3, the DNA is TGTGCCTGGAGTGCACGATCGACCTTTTCGGAGGTTTCCTACGAGCAGTACTTC. Translated, it gives CAWSARSTFSEVSYEQYF.

The table lists this clone with a few counts. The CDR3 coding sequence is TGTGCCAGCAGCCTTCATAGGGACATTCAGTACTTC. Residues: CASSLHRDIQYF. The chain recombines TRBV6-1 with TRBJ2-4; D not resolved. From germline, CDR1 is MNHNS and CDR2 SASEGT. The CDR3 covers 12 residues. V lost 6 bases to trimming and J lost 8 bases, with 11 bases between them.

The chain has TRBV5-4 and TRBJ1-2; D is perhaps TRBD1 (5 bases). V lost 1 base to trimming and J lost 3 bases, with 10 bases between them. CDR1 and CDR2 from the germline V gene are SGHNT and YYREEE (reference sequence). This CDR3 is 14 amino acids long. This CDR3 is CASSLRQGDYGYTF. DNA of the CDR3: TGTGCCAGCAGCTTGCGCCAGGGTGACTATGGCTACACCTTC.

V gene TRBV19 combines with J gene TRBJ2-4; D remains ambiguous. The CDR3 totals 17 residues. Germline values: CDR1 LNHDA, CDR2 SQIVND (reference sequence). Trimming took 5 bases from V and 0 from J, leaving 17 bases between them. The CDR3 nucleotides are TGTGCCAGTAGTCCCCTAATCCGGGCCATAGCCAAAAACATTCAGTACTTC. Its translation: CASSPLIRAIAKNIQYF.

V gene TRBV21-1 combines with J gene TRBJ1-4. TRBV21-1 is a pseudogene. There are 15 residues in the CDR3. CDR3 coding DNA: TGTGCCAGCAGCAAATCGGGGGATGCAGGGGAAAAACTGTTTTTT. Residues: CASSKSGDAGEKLFF.

The chain links TRBV11-2 to TRBJ2-1; maybe TRBD2 (6 bases). The CDR3 length is 14 residues. The germline CDR1 and CDR2 sequences are SGHAT and FQNNGV. Trimming left V 5 bases short and J 8 bases short, with 16 bases between. CDR3 coding DNA: TGTGCCAGCAGCACACGGACGGCTAGCGATGAGCAGTTCTTC. It specifies CASSTRTASDEQFF. Complete variable domain (other parts from reference TRBV11-2 and TRBJ2-1): EAGVAQSPRYKIIEKRQSVAFWCNPISGHATLYWYQQILGQGPKLLIQFQNNGVVDDSQLPKDRFSAERLKGVDSTLKIQPAKLEDSAVYLCASSTRTASDEQFFGPGTRLTVL.

The chain is built from TRBV6-5 and TRBJ1-2, with D perhaps TRBD1 (5 bases). This CDR3 is 15 amino acids long. Germline V gene sequence: CDR1 MNHEY, CDR2 SVGAGI. V lost 0 bases and J 5 bases, leaving 13 bases between the germline ends. CDR3 sequence (DNA): TGTGCCAGCAGTTACTCTGGATGGGGACTTTATGGCTACACCTTC. It codes for CASSYSGWGLYGYTF.

V and J are TRBV7-8 and TRBJ2-1; the D is unclear. In germline, CDR1 is SGHVS, CDR2 FQNEAQ. This CDR3 comprises 15 residues. The germline V and J ends were trimmed by 2 bases and 7 bases, with 15 bases remaining between them. DNA of the CDR3: TGTGCCAGCAGCTTAACTGAGGCAGATATGAATGAGCAGTTCTTC. Its protein product is CASSLTEADMNEQFF. Complete variable domain (other parts from reference TRBV7-8 and TRBJ2-1): GAGVSQSPRYKVAKRGQDVALRCDPISGHVSLFWYQQALGQGPEFLTYFQNEAQLDKSGLPSDRFFAERPEGSVSTLKIQRTQQEDSAVYLCASSLTEADMNEQFFGPGTRLTVL.

The chain recombines TRBV15 with TRBJ2-7; TRBD1 matches at 8 bases. V shed 1 base and J 2 bases; nucleotides not matched to a gene: 7. Germline loops: CDR1 LNHNV, CDR2 YYDKDF (reference sequence). CDR3 size: 16 residues. The CDR3 nucleotides are TGTGCCACCAGCAGAGGACGCTCAGGGGGCGCCTACGAGCAGTACTTC. As protein: CATSRGRSGGAYEQYF. Drawing the rest from reference TRBV15 and TRBJ2-7, the complete variable domain is DAMVIQNPRYQVTQFGKPVTLSCSQTLNHNVMYWYQQKSSQAPKLLFHYYDKDFNNEADTPDNFQSRRPNTSFCFLDIRSPGLGDTAMYLCATSRGRSGGAYEQYFGPGTRLTVT.

J is TRBJ2-5 and V is TRBV5-1; D not resolved. V lost 5 bases and J 1 base, leaving 9 bases between the germline ends. The germline CDR1 and CDR2 sequences are SGHRS and YFSETQ. The CDR3 extends over 13 amino acids. CDR3 nucleotide sequence: TGCGCCAGCAGGATGGAGCCCCAAGAGACCCAGTACTTC. It specifies CASRMEPQETQYF.

The J gene is TRBJ2-5, the V gene TRBV19, with TRBD1 as a possible D gene (6 bases). The germline gives CDR1 LNHDA, CDR2 SQIVND (reference sequence). The CDR3 is made up of 13 amino acids. Trimming took off 5 bases at V and 3 bases at J, with 10 bases between the two ends. CDR3 coding DNA: TGTGCCAGTAGTCCTCGGACAGAAGAGACCCAGTACTTC. This translates into CASSPRTEETQYF.

The gene calls are TRBV4-1 and TRBJ1-2, with 7 bases fitting TRBD1. This CDR3 is built from 15 residues. Unmatched junction bases numbered 7, after V lost 4 bases and J lost 2 bases. Per the germline V gene, CDR1 is MGHRA and CDR2 is YSYEKL. Here the CDR3 DNA reads TGCGCCAGCAGCCTACAGGAGGGGGCGAACTATGGCTACACCTTC. This gives the protein CASSLQEGANYGYTF.

The V gene is TRBV10-2, the J gene TRBJ2-1; 7 bases map to TRBD1. This CDR3 comprises 14 residues. CDR1 and CDR2 from the germline V gene are WSHSY and SAAADI. Trimming at V came to 7 bases and at J to 3 bases, leaving 6 bases not matched to a gene. CDR3 in DNA: TGCGCCAGCATCGAGGGGGCCGGCTACAATGAGCAGTTCTTC. Translation gives CASIEGAGYNEQFF.

This clone showed up just once. The rearrangement joins TRBV27 to TRBJ1-4, with D perhaps TRBD1 (6 bases). Trimming cost V 4 bases and J 8 bases, with 17 bases left between them. CDR3 length equals 15 residues. Germline V lookup: CDR1 MNHEY, CDR2 SMNVEV (reference sequence). CDR3 nucleotides: TGTGCCAGCAGTTCCGCCCAACAGGGATACGAAAAACTGTTTTTT. Translated, it gives CASSSAQQGYEKLFF.

This clone was recorded a few times. The chain is built from TRBV2 and TRBJ1-2, with D perhaps TRBD1 (5 bases). Trimming cost V 4 bases and J 8 bases, with 14 bases left between them. The CDR3 is 13 amino acids. Germline V gene data show CDR1 as SNHLY and CDR2 as FYNNEI. CDR3 sequence: CASSVVGVKGYTF. In DNA form, the CDR3 reads TGTGCCAGCAGTGTAGTGGGGGTTAAAGGCTACACCTTC.